This T cell receptor beta chain was captured by sequencing in a study of vaccination effects on CD4 cells after COVID-19. Overall study context: Samples gathered post-vaccine arrived a median of 72 days past the second dose. Study-level points and caveats: Marked clonal contraction of infection- and vaccine-induced clones was seen late after vaccination.

TCRdb keeps only in-frame clones here, not all; method: immunoSEQ multiplex PCR. Among 25,000 to 30,000 clones listed, 60% to 80% were seen once. The ViraFEST assay expanded antigen-specific CD4+ T cells with viral peptide pools before sequencing. Following a roughly 11-day culture, CD4+ T cells were purified. Vaccine administered to participants consisted of two doses of either BNT162b2 or mRNA-1273. Germline CDR1 and CDR2: SGHKS and YYEKEE (reference sequence). CDR3 length: 13 amino acids. V was shortened by 2 bases and J by 5 bases, with 10 bases between the two germline ends. Comments on this clone: The antigen remains unidentified.

The TCR was taken from a human donor who received a COVID-19 vaccine. Some clones in this sample may be carry-over from other donors' samples. Sequenced here: CD4+ T cells from PBMCs cultured with SARS-CoV-2 spike peptides, sampled after COVID-19 vaccination. This chain uses TRBV5-5 with TRBJ1-1; D is unresolved. The CDR3 bases are TGTGCCAGCAGCTTTGCCCGGGGTACTGAAGCTTTCTTT. This encodes CASSFARGTEAFF.